This T cell receptor beta chain was identified during a study of T cell changes during pregnancy in multiple sclerosis. Repertoires were generated with immunoSEQ multiplex PCR, while TCRdb's copy carries only in-frame clones and drops some. The sample gives some 68,000 clones, 90% to 95% of which show up once; more than 1.4% is in the top ten. The V end was cut by 0 bases, the J end by 6 bases, with 9 bases between. The V gene's germline CDR1 is GTSNPN and CDR2 SVGIG (reference sequence). This CDR3 is built from 13 residues. This sample comprised peripheral blood, obtained in the second trimester of pregnancy. The source is a female donor with multiple sclerosis, enrolled in a pregnancy study. The chain joins TRBV30 to TRBJ1-5, with D unresolved. CDR3 amino acids: CAWSVSNSQPQHF. The CDR3 coding sequence is TGTGCCTGGAGTGTATCAAATTCTCAGCCCCAGCATTTT.